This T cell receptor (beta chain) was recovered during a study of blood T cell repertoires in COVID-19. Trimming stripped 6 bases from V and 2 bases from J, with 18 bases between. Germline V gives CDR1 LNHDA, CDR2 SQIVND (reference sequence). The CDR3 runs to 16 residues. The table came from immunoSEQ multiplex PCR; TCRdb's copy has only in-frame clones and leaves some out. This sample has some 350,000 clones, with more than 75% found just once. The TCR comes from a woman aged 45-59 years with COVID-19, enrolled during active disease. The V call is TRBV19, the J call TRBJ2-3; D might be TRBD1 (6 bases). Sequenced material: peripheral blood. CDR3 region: CASRTMDRLNTDTQYF. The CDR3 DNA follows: TGTGCCAGTAGGACCATGGACAGATTGAACACAGATACGCAGTATTTT.